This TCR beta chain is from a study of T cell responses to AZD1222 COVID-19 vaccine. Findings of the study overall: Females made up more of the donors, who were largely white British, and clonal diversity may have come out too low.

As to this clone: Its antigen is currently unknown.

Second doses were pooled across both intervals (about 4 or about 12 weeks). Assay: immunoSEQ multiplex PCR; the TCRdb copy retains only in-frame clones and omits some. The table lists 90,000 to 150,000 clones, around 90% of them singletons. This specimen was peripheral blood, taken 28 days after the second AZD1222 dose. The receptor's source is an adult who received the AZD1222 COVID-19 vaccine.

This chain's CDR3 is CASSQPGQGVYEQYF. The CDR3 bases are TGTGCCAGCAGCCAACCGGGACAGGGGGTCTACGAGCAGTACTTC. V is TRBV14 and J is TRBJ2-7; 11 nucleotides agree with TRBD1. There are 15 residues in the CDR3. CDR1 SGHDN and CDR2 FVKESK come from the germline V gene. Trimming cost V 2 bases and J 3 bases; bases outside gene matches: 3.